This T cell receptor beta chain was identified during a study of OX40 agonist ivuxolimab in advanced cancers. Study-wide context: Patients were infused with ivuxolimab every 2 weeks at 0.01 to 10 mg/kg. A diagnosis of hepatocellular carcinoma, melanoma, renal cell or head and neck cancer was present in dose-escalation patients. With a range of 23 to 79, age averaged approximately 54 years, and 75% to 90% were male.

Germline V gene data show CDR1 as WNHNN and CDR2 as SYGVQD (reference sequence). Between the trimmed V and J ends, which lost 3 bases and 5 bases, there was a span of 10 bases. The CDR3 is made up of 13 amino acids. Concerning this clone: Antigen unknown.

Measured with immunoSEQ multiplex PCR; TCRdb has only the in-frame clones, and not every one. Of about 92,000 clones in the sample, over 75% were seen once. General study points: The work left the antigen specificity of expanded peripheral T cells undetermined.

The input for sequencing was CD4+ or CD8+ T cells sorted from blood, taken in a trial of the OX40 agonist ivuxolimab. The chain combines TRBV10-1 with TRBJ2-5; D remains ambiguous. The receptor was isolated from an adult with an advanced solid tumor such as melanoma, head and neck, liver or kidney cancer. The CDR3 protein is CASSERVSETQYF. Written as DNA, the CDR3 is TGCGCCAGCAGTGAAAGGGTATCGGAGACCCAGTACTTC.